The clone carrying this T cell receptor beta chain was detected a few times. What it binds is not known. PCR used 60 Vbeta primers and 13 Jbeta primers. Per the original methods: The count from a later analysis was 65 million to 90 million unique TCR beta chains, around 11 million of them shared. The protocol was immunoSEQ multiplex PCR, while the TCRdb copy is restricted to in-frame clones and leaves out a portion. From that table come the V and J calls and clone size; the DNA was used to work out D and trimming. The sample holds about 110,000 clones, approximately 85% seen once. Germline V lookup: CDR1 SNHLY, CDR2 FYNNEI. This CDR3 spans 14 amino acids. Trimming left V 6 bases short and J 10 bases short, with 19 bases between. These data come from a study of cytomegalovirus exposure and HLA in healthy donors. Study outcomes and limitations: Across donors, most TCRs were seen rarely, yet some public ones were widespread. When presence/absence was analysed, sequencing depth was taken to be roughly uniform across donors. The classifier was said to identify cytomegalovirus status with high specificity and sensitivity.

The TCR sequence derives from a man in his fifties or sixties in good health and CMV-seronegative. The rearrangement uses TRBV2 and TRBJ2-1; D may be TRBD1 (7 bases). Material for sequencing was PBMCs. The CDR3 spells CASSAGQTPEEQFF. DNA for the CDR3: TGTGCCAGCAGCGCGGGACAGACCCCCGAGGAGCAGTTCTTC.